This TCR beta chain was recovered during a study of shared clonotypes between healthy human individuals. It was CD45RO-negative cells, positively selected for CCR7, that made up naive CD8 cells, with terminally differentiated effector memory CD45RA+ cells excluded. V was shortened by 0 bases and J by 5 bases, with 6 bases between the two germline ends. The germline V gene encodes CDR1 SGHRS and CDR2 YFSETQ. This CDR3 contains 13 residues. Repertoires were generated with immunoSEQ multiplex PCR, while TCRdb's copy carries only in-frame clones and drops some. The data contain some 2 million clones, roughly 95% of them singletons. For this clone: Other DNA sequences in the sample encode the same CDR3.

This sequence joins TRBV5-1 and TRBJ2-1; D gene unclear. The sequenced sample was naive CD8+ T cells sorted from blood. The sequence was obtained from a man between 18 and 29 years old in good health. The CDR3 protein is CASSLDPDNEQFF. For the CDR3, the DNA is TGCGCCAGCAGCTTGGACCCCGACAATGAGCAGTTCTTC.